A single sample is the source of the 21 T cell receptor beta chains below, sequenced in a study of identical twins. In TCRdb, the 5' RACE reads were re-called with MiXCR into one record per CDR3 protein. The sample lists just under 650,000 distinct CDR3 sequences, 7% to 7.5% seen once, with less than 2% in the top ten. These same data were also listed under a study on yellow fever vaccine responses in identical twins.

Material: PBMCs. Receptors originate from a woman between 18 and 29 years old in good health.

This clonotype appeared a few times. The V and J genes are TRBV11-3 and TRBJ2-1; a possible D gene is TRBD1 (6 bases). Germline values: CDR1 SGHNT, CDR2 YENEEA. The V and J ends lost 5 bases and 6 bases respectively, with 17 bases between them. This CDR3 spans 15 amino acids. CDR3: CASSTGTGDRNEQFF. DNA for the CDR3: TGTGCCAGCAGCACAGGGACGGGCGATCGCAATGAGCAGTTCTTC.

This clonotype was observed many times. CDR3 loop: CASKDGSNYGYTF. DNA of the CDR3: TGCGCCAGCAAGGACGGATCTAACTATGGCTACACCTTC. The chain joins TRBV10-2 to TRBJ1-2; D is unresolved. The germline V and J ends were trimmed by 7 bases and 0 bases, with 9 bases remaining between them. The CDR3 spans 13 residues. Germline CDR1 is WSHSY and CDR2 is SAAADI.

This clonotype was detected only a few times. This chain connects TRBV20-1 to TRBJ2-1; unclear D gene. In germline, CDR1 is DFQATT, CDR2 SNEGSKA (reference sequence). The CDR3 sequence is 12 residues long. The V gene lost 3 bases and the J gene lost 12 bases, with 15 bases spanning the gap. Here the CDR3 reads CSASYGETVQFF. The CDR3, as DNA: TGCAGTGCTAGTTACGGTGAGACCGTGCAGTTCTTC.

The chain employs TRBV14 and TRBJ2-1; 12 nucleotides match TRBD2. This CDR3 contains 17 residues. The germline V gene encodes CDR1 SGHDN and CDR2 FVKESK. V was clipped by 3 bases and J by 7 bases; unmatched bases: 10. The CDR3 sequence is CASSQDRLAGVHNEQFF. The CDR3 coding sequence is TGTGCCAGCAGCCAGGACCGACTAGCGGGAGTACATAATGAGCAGTTCTTC. The complete variable domain, with remaining parts taken from reference TRBV14 and TRBJ2-1, reads EAGVTQFPSHSVIEKGQTVTLRCDPISGHDNLYWYRRVMGKEIKFLLHFVKESKQDESGMPNNRFLAERTGGTYSTLKVQPAELEDSGVYFCASSQDRLAGVHNEQFFGPGTRLTVL.

This clonotype was counted a few times. The rearrangement uses TRBV29-1 and TRBJ2-7, with 14 bases lining up with TRBD2. V gave up 7 bases and J gave up 5 bases; unmatched junction bases: 4. The CDR3 runs 13 residues. From germline, CDR1 is SQVTM and CDR2 ANQGSEA. In DNA form, the CDR3 reads TGCAGCGCAGGGACTAGCGGGAGACACGAGCAGTACTTC. This codes for CSAGTSGRHEQYF.

The V and J genes are TRBV7-2 and TRBJ2-7; the match to TRBD1 covers 7 bases. The junction had 12 bases not matched to a gene; V was cut back by 5 bases and J by 2 bases. CDR3 length: 16 amino acids. Germline CDR1 SGHTA, CDR2 FQGNSA. CDR3 DNA: TGTGCCAGCAGCCACCTCGGGACAGTAATCGCCTACGAGCAGTACTTC. It codes for CASSHLGTVIAYEQYF.

A note on this clonotype: The conserved final phenylalanine or tryptophan is absent from the CDR3, which likely points to a read error. The V gene is TRBV4-2, the J gene TRBJ2-1; a weak D match, TRBD2 (6 bases). This CDR3 is 17 amino acids long. CDR1 is LGHNA and CDR2 is YNFKEQ in the germline V gene. V lost 7 bases to trimming and J lost 0 bases, with 19 bases between them. The CDR3, as DNA: TGTGCCAGCAAGGAGGGCGGCAGTTCAAGCTCCTACAATGAGCAGTTCTTG. Protein: CASKEGGSSSSYNEQFL.

This clonotype was counted many times. The chain is built from TRBV5-1 and TRBJ1-2, with 8 bases that match TRBD1. The CDR3 is 13 residues long. V lost 0 bases to trimming and J lost 8 bases; unmatched junction nucleotides: 3. Germline CDR1 SGHRS, CDR2 YFSETQ. CDR3 nucleotides: TGCGCCAGCAGCTTGGGACAGGGGAGAGGCTACACCTTC. Translation: CASSLGQGRGYTF.

The chain recombines TRBV10-3 with TRBJ2-3; a weak D match, TRBD1 (6 bases). This CDR3 region has 15 residues. The germline CDR1 and CDR2 sequences are ENHRY and SYGVKD. Trimming removed 10 bases from V and 5 bases from J, with 22 bases in between. The CDR3 region is CATESQRGFGDTQYF. The CDR3 DNA reads TGTGCCACCGAGAGTCAAAGGGGGTTTGGAGATACGCAGTATTTT.

V and J are TRBV7-9 and TRBJ2-7; no reliable D call. Germline CDR1 and CDR2: SEHNR and FQNEAQ (reference sequence). The CDR3 runs 12 residues. Trimming shortened V by 7 bases and J by 4 bases, and 11 bases separated the two germline ends. The CDR3 DNA reads as TGTGCCAGCACCGGGTCTAAATACGAGCAGTACGTC. It translates to CASTGSKYEQYV.

This clonotype has only a few counts. This chain links TRBV6-5 with TRBJ1-2; D might be TRBD1 (5 bases). The CDR3 is 13 residues long. The V end lost 0 bases, the J end lost 9 bases, and 11 bases lay between the germline ends. Germline V gene lookup returns CDR1 MNHEY and CDR2 SVGAGI. The CDR3 DNA sequence: TGTGCCAGCAGTTACTCTTTCCAGGGCCGCTACACCTTC. Its translation: CASSYSFQGRYTF.

The V and J genes are TRBV7-9 and TRBJ2-1; 15 bases match TRBD2. The germline V gene has CDR1 SEHNR and CDR2 FQNEAQ (reference sequence). The CDR3 contains 17 residues. The V and J ends lost 5 bases and 2 bases, in that order; junction bases with no gene match: 4. CDR3 in DNA: TGTGCCAGCAGCGAGCGGACTAGCGGGGGGGCCTACAATGAGCAGTTCTTC. As protein: CASSERTSGGAYNEQFF. Complete variable domain (other parts from reference TRBV7-9 and TRBJ2-1): DTGVSQNPRHKITKRGQNVTFRCDPISEHNRLYWYRQTLGQGPEFLTYFQNEAQLEKSRLLSDRFSAERPKGSFSTLEIQRTEQGDSAMYLCASSERTSGGAYNEQFFGPGTRLTVL.

The sample holds many counts of this clonotype. V and J are TRBV6-1 and TRBJ2-2; tentatively, D is TRBD1 (6 bases). The CDR3 is 15 residues long. Between the trimmed V and J ends, which lost 6 bases and 5 bases, there was a span of 16 bases. Germline assignment: CDR1 MNHNS and CDR2 SASEGT. CDR3 protein: CASSRDILFTGELFF. The CDR3 nucleotides are TGTGCCAGCAGCCGGGACATCCTCTTTACCGGGGAGCTGTTTTTT.

This clonotype showed up many times. J is TRBJ1-1 and V is TRBV11-2; 7 bases agree with TRBD1. The CDR3 contains 13 residues. Germline V gene sequence: CDR1 SGHAT, CDR2 FQNNGV. V shed 7 bases and J 4 bases; nucleotides not matched to a gene: 6. This CDR3 reads CASKQGLGTEAFF. The CDR3, as DNA: TGTGCCAGCAAACAGGGGTTGGGCACTGAAGCTTTCTTT.

There are many counts of this clonotype. J is TRBJ2-5 and V is TRBV20-1; 12 bases map to TRBD2. Germline V gene data show CDR1 as DFQATT and CDR2 as SNEGSKA (reference sequence). The CDR3 totals 16 residues. Losses at the gene ends were 6 bases for V and 5 bases for J; bases not matched to a gene: 13. DNA for the CDR3: TGCAGTGCACCAAAGCTGGGACTAGCGGGTCACGAGACCCAGTACTTC. Its protein is CSAPKLGLAGHETQYF.

This clonotype was counted many times. The chain links TRBV6-5 to TRBJ2-1; 9 bases fit TRBD2. CDR1 MNHEY and CDR2 SVGAGI come from the germline V gene. The CDR3 is made up of 13 amino acids. V shed 3 bases, J shed 10 bases, and the junction held 4 bases outside the gene matches. The CDR3 reads CASSYYLAGEQFF. The DNA for the CDR3 is TGTGCCAGCAGTTATTACCTAGCGGGGGAGCAGTTCTTC.

At least ten counts were recorded for this clonotype. The rearrangement links TRBV7-9 to TRBJ2-1; no clear D gene. Trimming left V 1 base short and J 4 bases short, with 8 bases between. The germline gives CDR1 SEHNR, CDR2 FQNEAQ (reference sequence). The CDR3 loop spans 14 amino acids. As DNA, the CDR3 is TGTGCCAGCAGCTTAGAGGTACCTTACAATGAGCAGTTCTTC. It translates to CASSLEVPYNEQFF.

This clonotype was counted between two and nine times. J is TRBJ2-1 and V is TRBV7-3, with TRBD2 matching 8 bases. Germline V gene sequence: CDR1 SGHTA, CDR2 FQGTGA. CDR3 size: 22 residues. The V segment lost 0 bases and the J segment 0 bases; nucleotides outside the gene matches: 19. The CDR3 DNA reads TGTGCCAGCAGCTTAACCCCCTTGTTAGCGGGGCTCCTCAACCTCTCCTACAATGAGCAGTTCTTC. It is translated as CASSLTPLLAGLLNLSYNEQFF. The variable domain in full, completed from reference TRBV7-3 and TRBJ2-1, reads GAGVSQTPSNKVTEKGKYVELRCDPISGHTALYWYRQSLGQGPEFLIYFQGTGAADDSGLPNDRFFAVRPEGSVSTLKIQRTERGDSAVYLCASSLTPLLAGLLNLSYNEQFFGPGTRLTVL.

There are many counts of this clonotype. The chain employs TRBV12-3 or TRBV12-4 and TRBJ2-7; 7 positions match TRBD1. The CDR3 extends over 16 amino acids. J gave up 1 base and V 4 bases, and 10 bases lay outside the gene matches. DNA of the CDR3: TGTGCCAGCAGTTCCCTGGGGACAGTGGGGTCCTACGAGCAGTACTTC. Protein: CASSSLGTVGSYEQYF.

This rearrangement joins TRBV27 to TRBJ2-7, with 8 bases identical to TRBD1. V lost 5 bases to trimming and J lost 3 bases; unmatched junction nucleotides: 6. The CDR3 is made up of 14 amino acids. CDR1 is MNHEY, CDR2 SMNVEV, per germline (reference sequence). CDR3 sequence reads: CASSEGTGFYEQYF. The CDR3 nucleotides read TGTGCCAGCAGTGAGGGGACAGGATTCTACGAGCAGTACTTC.

This clonotype was seen a few times. The V call is TRBV3-1, the J call TRBJ2-1; 13 bases agree with TRBD2. Trimming removed 2 bases from V and 4 bases from J; junction bases left unmatched: 8. The CDR3 has 18 residues. Germline CDR1 is LGHDT and CDR2 is YNNKEL (reference sequence). For the CDR3, the DNA is TGTGCCAGCAGCCAAATAGGACTAGCGGGGGACAAATACAATGAGCAGTTCTTC. Residues: CASSQIGLAGDKYNEQFF.